This is a list of T cell receptor beta chains from one sample in a study of blood T cells in healthy people across ages. TCRdb passed the 5' RACE reads through MiXCR, listing each CDR3 protein once. The data show over 1,300,000 distinct CDR3 sequences, almost 60% seen once. Sequenced input: blood. The receptor source for this set is a man between 18 and 29 years old in good health. CDR3s include the opening cysteine and the closing phenylalanine or tryptophan. The order of the fields is J gene, D gene, V gene, clone size, CDR3 DNA, CDR3 protein. A D gene is named only where the DNA matches it firmly. Size tells how often a clone was seen (once, few, many) or the class of an expanded clone, and some rows leave it out.

TRBJ1-2 | - | TRBV20-1 | few | TGCAGTGCTACGGCCTATGGCTACACCTTC | CSATAYGYTF
TRBJ2-7 | - | TRBV27 | - | TGTGCCAGCAGCGGGGGATTCACAGGGAATTCCTACGAGCAGTACTTC | CASSGGFTGNSYEQYF
TRBJ1-3 | - | TRBV11-2 | - | TGTGCCAGCACCTTGACCCGGCCTCCTGGAAACACCATATATTTT | CASTLTRPPGNTIYF
TRBJ1-5 | - | TRBV25-1 | - | TGTGCCAGCAGTGCGGACAGTCCCAATCAGCCCCAGCATTTT | CASSADSPNQPQHF
TRBJ2-2 | - | TRBV6-2/TRBV6-3 | - | TGTGCCAGCAGTTACGAGGGACCCGTCACCGGGGAGCTGTTTTTT | CASSYEGPVTGELFF
TRBJ2-3 | TRBD2 | TRBV12-3/TRBV12-4 | - | TGTGCCAGCAGTTTAATCGGCGGGAGGGCAACAGATACGCAGTATTTT | CASSLIGGRATDTQYF
TRBJ2-7 | TRBD1 | TRBV5-4 | - | TGTGCCAGCAGGGAACGGGACAGAGACTACGAGCAGTACTTC | CASRERDRDYEQYF
TRBJ2-3 | - | TRBV6-2/TRBV6-3 | - | TGTGCCAGCAAAGCGAGCGCTGTCACAGATACGCAGTATTTT | CASKASAVTDTQYF
TRBJ2-7 | - | TRBV10-3 | - | TGTGCCATCAGTGAGTTAGGGGCAGGGAAGGTCCCCACCTACGAGCAGTACTTC | CAISELGAGKVPTYEQYF
TRBJ1-5 | - | TRBV27 | - | TGTGCCAGCAGTAATACGGGCAATCAGCCCCAGCATTTT | CASSNTGNQPQHF
TRBJ1-1 | - | TRBV15 | - | TGTGCCACCAGCCCATCTTCCGGGGACCTCACTGAAGCTTTCTTT | CATSPSSGDLTEAFF
TRBJ2-4 | TRBD2 | TRBV6-6 | - | TGTGCCAGCAGCGCATCTAACCGGGGGGTAAAGTACTTC | CASSASNRGVKYF